The rows below give T cell receptor beta chains drawn from one sample of a study of cytomegalovirus exposure and HLA in healthy donors. Profiling relied on immunoSEQ multiplex PCR, and the TCRdb table lists in-frame clones only, not all of them. The data show around 150,000 clones, around three quarters seen once. Sample: PBMCs. These receptors all come from a man aged 40-50 years in good health and CMV-seronegative. Both conserved end residues are part of each CDR3. Each record gives: J gene, D gene, clone size, V gene, CDR3 protein, CDR3 DNA. A D gene is named only where the DNA matches it firmly. Rows give clone size only sometimes, using once, few, many, or a class for an expanded clone.

>TRBJ1-4|NA|NA|TRBV19
CASSLSRGHGEKLFF
TGTGCCAGTAGTTTGAGCAGGGGCCACGGTGAAAAACTGTTTTTT
>TRBJ2-5|TRBD1|NA|TRBV5-4
CASSGGGQGAGTQYF
TGTGCCAGCAGCGGGGGGGGACAGGGGGCTGGGACCCAGTACTTC
>TRBJ2-7|TRBD1|NA|TRBV7-9
CASSLRRTGSGEQYF
TGTGCCAGCAGCCTACGGAGGACAGGGTCTGGCGAGCAGTACTTC
>TRBJ2-1|TRBD2|once|TRBV5-1
CASGEGGLRNEQFF
TGCGCCAGCGGGGAGGGAGGTCTCCGCAATGAGCAGTTCTTC
>TRBJ2-7|NA|NA|TRBV18
CASSQEVSSPYEQYF
TGTGCCAGCTCCCAGGAAGTGTCAAGCCCTTACGAGCAGTACTTC
>TRBJ2-7|TRBD1|NA|TRBV6-5
CASSYRGPLYEQYF
TGTGCCAGCAGTTACAGGGGGCCTCTTTACGAGCAGTACTTC
>TRBJ2-7|TRBD1|NA|TRBV6-1
CASSERGGASYEQYF
TGTGCCAGCAGTGAACGAGGGGGCGCATCTTACGAGCAGTACTTC
>TRBJ2-7|TRBD1|NA|TRBV7-9
CASSLAGQGTLYF
TGTGCCAGCAGCTTAGCGGGACAGGGCACCTTGTACTTC
>TRBJ2-5|NA|NA|TRBV5-6
CASSAVTGQETQYF
TGTGCCAGCAGCGCCGTGACAGGCCAAGAGACCCAGTACTTC
>TRBJ2-7|NA|NA|TRBV25-1
CASSEEGGQGIYEQYF
TGTGCCAGCAGTGAAGAGGGTGGGCAGGGGATCTACGAGCAGTACTTC
>TRBJ2-1|TRBD2|NA|TRBV7-6
CASRKTGLNYNEQFF
TGTGCCAGCAGAAAAACGGGACTAAATTACAATGAGCAGTTCTTC
>TRBJ2-7|NA|NA|TRBV27
CASGGEGILHEQYF
TGTGCCAGTGGAGGGGAAGGAATCCTCCACGAGCAGTACTTC
>TRBJ1-1|TRBD1|NA|TRBV5-8
CASSLASRTGNTEAFF
TGTGCCAGCAGCTTGGCCTCCCGGACAGGAAACACTGAAGCTTTCTTT
>TRBJ2-5|TRBD2|NA|TRBV5-1
CASSLFSSGRRGQETQYF
TGCGCCAGCAGCTTGTTCAGCAGCGGGAGGCGTGGCCAAGAGACCCAGTACTTC
>TRBJ2-7|TRBD2|NA|TRBV29-1
CSVGLAGGYEQYF
TGCAGCGTCGGACTAGCGGGAGGTTACGAGCAGTACTTC
>TRBJ1-5|NA|NA|TRBV28
CASSGQGNQPQHF
TGTGCCAGCAGTGGTCAGGGAAATCAGCCCCAGCATTTT
>TRBJ2-3|TRBD2|NA|TRBV18
CASSPTELAGTDTQYF
TGTGCCAGCTCACCAACGGAACTAGCGGGCACAGATACGCAGTATTTT
>TRBJ2-7|NA|once|TRBV19
CASSNKYEQYF
TGTGCCAGTAGTAACAAATACGAGCAGTACTTC
>TRBJ1-5|TRBD1|NA|TRBV7-8
CASSILPGTGNQPQHF
TGTGCCAGCAGCATATTGCCCGGGACAGGGAATCAGCCCCAGCATTTT
>TRBJ2-5|NA|once|TRBV7-6
CASSLHPPGETQYF
TGTGCCAGCAGCTTACACCCCCCCGGAGAGACCCAGTACTTC
>TRBJ2-7|NA|once|TRBV4-1
CASSQGAGTPYEQYF
TGCGCCAGCAGCCAAGGGGCCGGCACCCCCTACGAGCAGTACTTC
>TRBJ2-7|TRBD2|few|TRBV27
CASSFGGRSSYEQYF
TGTGCCAGCAGTTTCGGGGGGAGAAGTTCCTACGAGCAGTACTTC
>TRBJ2-7|TRBD2|few|TRBV9
CASSAGTSGGREQYF
TGTGCCAGCAGCGCCGGGACTAGCGGGGGGAGAGAGCAGTACTTC
>TRBJ2-3|NA|NA|TRBV5-1
CASSLVGQGETDTQYF
TGCGCCAGCAGCTTGGTGGGGCAGGGTGAGACAGATACGCAGTATTTT
>TRBJ2-7|NA|NA|TRBV9
CASSVGAEGSYEQYF
TGTGCCAGCAGCGTAGGAGCGGAGGGGTCCTACGAGCAGTACTTC
>TRBJ2-7|TRBD2|NA|TRBV10-1
CASSELAGAYEQYF
TGCGCCAGCAGTGAACTAGCGGGTGCTTACGAGCAGTACTTC
>TRBJ2-4|NA|few|TRBV7-2
CASSLGGLRGNIQYF
TGTGCCAGCAGCTTAGGGGGGCTCAGGGGAAACATTCAGTACTTC
>TRBJ1-5|NA|NA|TRBV27
CASSSFRSNQPQHF
TGTGCCAGCAGTTCCTTCCGTTCCAATCAGCCCCAGCATTTT
>TRBJ2-7|NA|NA|TRBV5-1
CASSTGLVGGEQYF
TGCGCCAGCAGCACCGGGCTTGTGGGAGGAGAGCAGTACTTC
>TRBJ1-2|TRBD1|NA|TRBV6-1
CASSVFPGQASYGYTF
TGTGCCAGCAGTGTATTTCCGGGACAGGCTTCCTATGGCTACACCTTC
>TRBJ2-3|TRBD1|few|TRBV2
CASSRDRSDTQYF
TGTGCCAGCAGCCGGGACAGGTCAGATACGCAGTATTTT
>TRBJ2-5|NA|once|TRBV5-1
CASSLARETQYF
TGCGCCAGCAGCTTGGCCCGGGAGACCCAGTACTTC
>TRBJ2-1|TRBD2|NA|TRBV6-6
CASSRLAGYNEQFF
TGTGCCAGCAGTAGACTAGCGGGGTACAATGAGCAGTTCTTC
>TRBJ2-2|NA|NA|TRBV6-4
CASSPSWAGTSGELFF
TGTGCCAGCAGCCCCTCGTGGGCAGGAACAAGCGGGGAGCTGTTTTTT
>TRBJ2-1|TRBD2|NA|TRBV7-9
CSSSPTSGGAHNEQFF
TGTTCCAGCAGCCCCACTAGCGGGGGGGCCCACAATGAGCAGTTCTTC
>TRBJ2-7|TRBD1|once|TRBV12-5
CASGLAGTATYEQYF
TGTGCTAGTGGTTTGGCCGGGACAGCAACCTACGAGCAGTACTTC
>TRBJ2-1|TRBD2|few|TRBV4-2
CASSQRTSGSYNEQFF
TGTGCCAGCAGCCAGCGGACTAGCGGCTCCTACAATGAGCAGTTCTTC
>TRBJ2-6|TRBD1|NA|TRBV5-6
CASTYPGQGVGANGLTF
TGTGCCAGCACCTACCCGGGACAGGGGGTCGGGGCCAACGGCCTGACTTTC
>TRBJ2-2|NA|NA|TRBV7-2
CASPGTFRNTGELFF
TGTGCCAGCCCCGGGACTTTCCGGAACACCGGGGAGCTGTTTTTT
>TRBJ2-1|TRBD1|NA|TRBV7-6
CASSSGQGYYNEQFF
TGTGCCAGCAGCTCCGGACAGGGCTACTACAATGAGCAGTTCTTC
>TRBJ2-3|TRBD2|NA|TRBV30
CAWMTGGGADTQYF
TGTGCCTGGATGACGGGGGGGGGCGCAGATACGCAGTATTTT
>TRBJ2-1|TRBD2|NA|TRBV4-2
CASRHGERGVFGEQFF
TGTGCCAGCAGACACGGAGAGCGGGGGGTTTTCGGTGAGCAGTTCTTC
>TRBJ2-3|NA|NA|TRBV7-9
CASSLSSGGTDTQYF
TGTGCCAGCAGCTTAAGCTCAGGGGGCACAGATACGCAGTATTTT
>TRBJ2-1|TRBD2|NA|TRBV28
CASSLRGGEYYNEQFF
TGTGCCAGCAGTTTACGGGGGGGGGAGTACTACAATGAGCAGTTCTTC